This T cell receptor (beta chain) was recovered during a study of identical twins (dated by TCRdb to 2016 to 2017). Regarding the complete study: TCR alpha and beta repertoires from monozygotic twins, unrelated adults of various ages and cord blood were deep-sequenced to test whether fetal clonotypes persist. To rule out contamination, the twin experiments were replicated at different times with different library preparation protocols. The full study reports these points: Compared with coincidental sharing between unrelated individuals, an excess of low generation-probability sequences was observed among out-of-frame TCR alpha sequences shared between twins. In beta out-of-frame sequences, excess twin sharing was weaker, because having fewer shared sequences lowered the signal-to-noise ratio. Abundant cord blood beta clonotypes carried fewer insertions; young adult naive repertoires showed a weaker similar trend, while memory repertoires showed none. Zero-insertion analyses could be partly confounded by invariant T cells such as MAIT and iNKT, although diverse VJ usage argued against such confounding for most clonotypes. Because the same donors could not be followed over many years, conclusions were based on cross-sectional statistical analysis. Out-of-frame TCR alpha sharing in monozygotic twins was systematically underestimated by recombination models, whereas sharing between unrelated individuals was in agreement with the recombination models.

At the junction V is shortened by 2 bases and J by 5 bases; bases outside the gene matches: 7. Inclusive of the bounding cysteine and phenylalanine, the CDR3 is 15 residues long. Just CDR3 DNA is preserved here, 45 bases in frame from base 1. Sequences SGHKS (CDR1) and YYEKEE (CDR2) are obtained from the germline V gene (reference sequence). This clonotype was observed a handful of times. Its antigen has not been determined. No much larger clone exists at a distance of one base, and base qualities are not known. The receptor library was made with 5' RACE. Sequencing was performed on an Illumina HiSeq 2000. Template switching introduced a universal primer binding site; the final cDNA contained a unique molecular identifier, enabling accurate counting of TCR cDNA molecules. Specific primers in the conserved constant-segment region were used to synthesize first-strand cDNA for TCR alpha and beta chains. To control for contamination, every cDNA library carried two barcodes: a SMART-Mk sample barcode plus Illumina barcodes. Two successive PCR steps introduced TruSeq adapter sequences along with Illumina sample barcodes. TCR alpha and beta cDNA libraries were sequenced on the Illumina HiSeq platform with custom primers. As for how the authors treated the data: MiGEC was used to process raw reads and extract unique molecular identifiers, and MiXCR was used to find CDR3 positions. For each individual, recombination models were inferred using an EM algorithm with the repgenHMM and IGoR tools. The analysis of shared clonotypes was done with the tcR package in R, with sharing normalized by the product of cloneset sizes. Out-of-frame nonproductive sequences were analyzed to study raw recombination free of thymic and clonal selection effects. TCRdb itself trimmed the public reads at Q25 with fastp, ran MiXCR and retained productive beta chains. Every entry covers one CDR3 protein and lists the most common genes and DNA from its rows. Here the V and J calls rest on TCRdb's processing, not on the authors' analysis. Present in this sample are 450,000 or so distinct CDR3 sequences, 13% to 15% of which were seen just once. The ten most abundant clones make up approximately 0.52% of the sample.

Every donor in the study was a healthy Caucasian. The twin cohort consisted of three pairs of female monozygotic twins, all aged about 18 to 29 years. CD4+ and CD8+ T cell populations were isolated with positive isolation kits from Invitrogen. This sample also appeared in a second study, on yellow fever vaccine responses in identical twins. The other study reports the following: The authors reported that the T cell response to vaccination in identical twins appeared partly convergent and partly personalized. In the study, vaccine-responding T cell clones were precisely tracked in identical twins.

The chain is made from TRBV5-5 and TRBJ1-2, and TRBD1 matches 9 of the central bases. Sample: CD4+ T cells sorted from blood. The TCR was taken from a woman aged 18-29 years in good health. In nucleotide form, the sequence is TGTGCCAGCAGCTTACCCGGGACAGGGACGTATGGCTACACCTTC. This codes for CASSLPGTGTYGYTF.